This TCR beta chain was sequenced during a study of shared clonotypes between healthy human individuals. Findings and caveats of the study: Naive subsets typically showed greater estimated richness than memory subsets.

Trimming left V 3 bases short and J 0 bases short, with 9 bases between. Per germline, CDR1 GTSNPN and CDR2 SVGIG (reference sequence). The CDR3 is made up of 14 amino acids. Per sorted-subset replicate PCR, input was roughly 200 ng DNA, representing about 30,000 T cell genomes. The protocol was immunoSEQ multiplex PCR, while the TCRdb copy is restricted to in-frame clones and leaves out a portion. The sample consists of roughly 2.2 million clones, roughly 93% of them appearing once. Comments on this clone: What it binds is unknown.

The split of CD4+ cells yielded CD45RA+ naive and CD45RA-negative memory subsets. The chain uses TRBV30 and TRBJ1-3; D ambiguous. What was sequenced was naive CD4+ T cells from PBMCs. Subset of the sample: CD45RA+ positively selected. The receptor was derived from a man aged 18 to 30 in good health. Some clones in this sample may be carry-over from other donors' samples. CDR3 residues: CAWSYGISGNTIYF. The CDR3 DNA is TGTGCCTGGAGCTACGGGATCTCTGGAAACACCATATATTTT.